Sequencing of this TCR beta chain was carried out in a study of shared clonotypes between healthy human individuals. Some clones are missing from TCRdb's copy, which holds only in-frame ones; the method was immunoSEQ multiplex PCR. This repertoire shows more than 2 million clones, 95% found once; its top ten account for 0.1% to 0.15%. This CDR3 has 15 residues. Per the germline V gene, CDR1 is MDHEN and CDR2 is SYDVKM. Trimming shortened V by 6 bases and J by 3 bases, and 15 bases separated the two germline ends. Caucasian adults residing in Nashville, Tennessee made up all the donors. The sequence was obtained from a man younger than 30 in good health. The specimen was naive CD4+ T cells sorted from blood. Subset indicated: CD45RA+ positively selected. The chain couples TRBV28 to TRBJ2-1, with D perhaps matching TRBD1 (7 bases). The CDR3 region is CASSPRGRGYNEQFF. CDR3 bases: TGTGCCAGCAGCCCGAGGGGGCGGGGCTACAATGAGCAGTTCTTC.